This TCR beta chain was captured in a study of cytomegalovirus exposure and HLA in healthy donors. Trimming took 0 bases from V and 4 from J; bases not matched to a gene: 8. Per the germline V gene, CDR1 is LGHNT and CDR2 is FRNRAP. The length of the CDR3 is 17 residues. Overall study results and limits: Most TCR sequences proved rare, with some public TCRs found in many donors. One variant, a missense change in DCLRE1C, was linked in a later analysis to TCR beta V- and J-gene trimming. The study labeled 180 or so TCR beta chains cytomegalovirus-associated.

A word on this clone: What it recognizes is unknown.

While unrecorded immune exposures were likely, the donors were nominally healthy when sampled. Primers: 60 Vbeta forward and 13 Jbeta reverse. Sequencing was performed with immunoSEQ multiplex PCR; in TCRdb, only in-frame clones are kept and a portion is missing. The data hold under 85,000 clones, with 65% to 80% observed a single time. The chain combines TRBV12-5 with TRBJ1-2; TRBD1 matches at 10 bases. Sequenced sample: PBMCs. This clonotype was obtained from a man between 35 and 55 years old in good health and CMV-seropositive. The CDR3 here is CASGLVPRTGGAYGYTF. The CDR3 coding sequence is TGTGCTAGTGGTTTGGTGCCCCGGACAGGGGGTGCCTATGGCTACACCTTC. Complete variable domain (other parts from reference TRBV12-5 and TRBJ1-2): DARVTQTPRHKVTEMGQEVTMRCQPILGHNTVFWYRQTMMQGLELLAYFRNRAPLDDSGMPKDRFSAEMPDATLATLKIQPSEPRDSAVYFCASGLVPRTGGAYGYTFGSGTRLTVV.